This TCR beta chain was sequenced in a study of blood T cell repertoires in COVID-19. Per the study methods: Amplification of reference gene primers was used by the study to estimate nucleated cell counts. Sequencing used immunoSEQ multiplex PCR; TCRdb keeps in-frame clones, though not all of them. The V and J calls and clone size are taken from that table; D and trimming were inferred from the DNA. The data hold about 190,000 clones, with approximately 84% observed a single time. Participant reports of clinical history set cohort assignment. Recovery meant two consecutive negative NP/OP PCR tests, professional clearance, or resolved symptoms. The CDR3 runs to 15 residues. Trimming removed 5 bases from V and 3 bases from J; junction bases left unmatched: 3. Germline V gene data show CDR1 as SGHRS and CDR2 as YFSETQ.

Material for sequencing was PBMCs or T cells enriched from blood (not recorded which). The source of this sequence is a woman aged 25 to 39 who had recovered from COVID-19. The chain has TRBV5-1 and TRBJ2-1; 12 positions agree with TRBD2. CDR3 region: CASSWGLAGYNEQFF. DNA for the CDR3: TGCGCCAGCAGTTGGGGACTAGCGGGCTACAATGAGCAGTTCTTC. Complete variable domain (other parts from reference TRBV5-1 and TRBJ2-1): KAGVTQTPRYLIKTRGQQVTLSCSPISGHRSVSWYQQTPGQGLQFLFEYFSETQRNKGNFPGRFSGRQFSNSRSEMNVSTLELGDSALYLCASSWGLAGYNEQFFGPGTRLTVL.